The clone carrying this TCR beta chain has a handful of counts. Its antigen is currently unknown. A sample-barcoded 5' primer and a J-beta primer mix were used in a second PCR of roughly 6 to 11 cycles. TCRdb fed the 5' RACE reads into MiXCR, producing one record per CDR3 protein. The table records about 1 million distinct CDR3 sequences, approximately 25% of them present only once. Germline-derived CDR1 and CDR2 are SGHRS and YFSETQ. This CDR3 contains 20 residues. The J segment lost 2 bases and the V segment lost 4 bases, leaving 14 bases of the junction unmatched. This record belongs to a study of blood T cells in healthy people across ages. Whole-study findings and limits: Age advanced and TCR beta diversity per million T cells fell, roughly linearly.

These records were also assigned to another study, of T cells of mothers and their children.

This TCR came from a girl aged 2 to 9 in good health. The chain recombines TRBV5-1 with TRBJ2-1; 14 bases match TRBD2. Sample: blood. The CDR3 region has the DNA TGCGCCAGCAGCCTATTGCCGGGACTAGCGGGAGAACTAACCTACAATGAGCAGTTCTTC. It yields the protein CASSLLPGLAGELTYNEQFF.